A single sample is the source of the 17 T cell receptor beta chains below, sequenced in a study of cytomegalovirus exposure and HLA in healthy donors. Researchers ran the PCR with 60 Vbeta and 13 Jbeta primers. Profiled with immunoSEQ multiplex PCR; TCRdb holds only in-frame clones, not every one. The table records approximately 180,000 clones, around 82% of them present only once. The sample consisted of PBMCs. These receptors all stem from a woman aged 50 to 60 in good health and CMV-seropositive.

The chain has TRBV7-9 and TRBJ1-1; D gene unclear. CDR3 length: 15 residues. Germline V lookup: CDR1 SEHNR, CDR2 FQNEAQ (reference sequence). Trimming cost V 5 bases and J 5 bases, with 18 bases left between them. This chain's CDR3 is CASSPSREDRTEAFF. The CDR3 DNA reads as TGTGCCAGCAGCCCTTCCCGGGAGGATCGGACTGAAGCTTTCTTT. Full variable domain (missing parts from reference TRBV7-9 and TRBJ1-1): DTGVSQNPRHKITKRGQNVTFRCDPISEHNRLYWYRQTLGQGPEFLTYFQNEAQLEKSRLLSDRFSAERPKGSFSTLEIQRTEQGDSAMYLCASSPSREDRTEAFFGQGTRLTVV.

Here the CDR3 DNA reads TGTGCCAGCAGCTTAAAGGGCGGGGGGCGAGGCACCGGGGAGCTGTTTTTT. Its protein is CASSLKGGGRGTGELFF. The rearrangement uses TRBV7-3 and TRBJ2-2, with TRBD2 matching 8 bases. CDR3 length: 17 amino acids. Trimming removed 1 base from V and 4 bases from J; junction bases left unmatched: 8. CDR1 is SGHTA and CDR2 is FQGTGA in the germline V gene.

V and J are TRBV7-3 and TRBJ2-3; the match to TRBD2 covers 8 bases. CDR3 size: 15 residues. Trimming took 4 bases from V and 2 from J; bases not matched to a gene: 5. The germline gives CDR1 SGHTA, CDR2 FQGTGA. The CDR3 loop is CASSSAGAFTDTQYF. CDR3 DNA sequence: TGTGCCAGCAGCTCAGCGGGGGCCTTCACAGATACGCAGTATTTT.

This clone was observed once. This sample includes further DNA sequences coding for the same CDR3. V gene TRBV5-1 combines with J gene TRBJ1-1; D call uncertain. This CDR3 contains 13 residues. From germline, CDR1 is SGHRS and CDR2 YFSETQ. V was pared by 5 bases and J by 1 base, with 9 bases between. CDR3 nucleotides: TGCGCCAGCAGTTTAGACACGAACACTGAAGCTTTCTTT. Protein sequence: CASSLDTNTEAFF.

A few counts support this clone. The chain joins TRBV5-4 to TRBJ2-3; 8 positions match TRBD2. Per the germline V gene, CDR1 is SGHNT and CDR2 is YYREEE (reference sequence). The trim removed 3 bases at V and 6 bases at J, leaving 6 bases unmatched. CDR3 length equals 14 residues. The CDR3 DNA reads as TGTGCCAGCAGCTCCGAAGCGGGGGCGGATACGCAGTATTTT. It is translated as CASSSEAGADTQYF.

The rearrangement links TRBV5-1 to TRBJ2-1, with TRBD1 matching over 11 bases. CDR3 size: 17 residues. The trim removed 4 bases at V and 2 bases at J, leaving 8 bases unmatched. Looked up from germline, CDR1 is SGHRS and CDR2 is YFSETQ. The CDR3 region is CASSEWTGGTTYNEQFF. For the CDR3, the DNA is TGCGCCAGCAGCGAATGGACAGGGGGCACAACCTACAATGAGCAGTTCTTC.

This clone was counted between two and nine times. The rearrangement uses TRBV19 and TRBJ1-2; no clear D gene. V gave up 4 bases and J gave up 4 bases, with 16 bases separating them. CDR3 length: 15 amino acids. CDR1 is LNHDA, CDR2 SQIVND, per germline (reference sequence). The CDR3 loop reads CASSREASIPYGYTF. DNA of the CDR3: TGTGCCAGTAGTAGGGAGGCGTCAATCCCCTATGGCTACACCTTC.

The chain uses TRBV18 and TRBJ2-1, with 8 bases that match TRBD2. The V gene end was trimmed by 3 bases and the J gene end by 5 bases; junction bases not matched to a gene: 6. Germline CDR1 KGHSH, CDR2 LQKENI. The CDR3 totals 15 residues. The CDR3 region has the DNA TGTGCCAGCTCACCCCCGGGGGGGTCGGACAATGAGCAGTTCTTC. Translation gives CASSPPGGSDNEQFF. The whole variable domain, filled in from reference TRBV18 and TRBJ2-1, reads NAGVMQNPRHLVRRRGQEARLRCSPMKGHSHVYWYRQLPEEGLKFMVYLQKENIIDESGMPKERFSAEFPKEGPSILRIQQVVRGDSAAYFCASSPPGGSDNEQFFGPGTRLTVL.

The chain uses TRBV6-1 and TRBJ1-3; no firm D call. This CDR3 is built from 16 residues. V was pared by 2 bases and J by 0 bases, with 11 bases between. Germline loops: CDR1 MNHNS, CDR2 SASEGT. CDR3 loop: CASSESPEGSGNTIYF. Here the CDR3 DNA reads TGTGCCAGCAGTGAATCGCCCGAGGGCTCTGGAAACACCATATATTTT.

This chain uses TRBV9 with TRBJ2-4; TRBD1 matches 8 bases. V shed 0 bases, J shed 3 bases, and the junction held 11 bases outside the gene matches. The CDR3 length is 18 residues. The V gene's germline CDR1 is SGDLS and CDR2 YYNGEE. The CDR3: CASSVEGRQGAVKNIQYF. CDR3 coding DNA: TGTGCCAGCAGCGTAGAAGGGAGGCAGGGGGCGGTCAAAAACATTCAGTACTTC.

As for this clone: Mismatch with germline at one junction end may stem from a read error. J is TRBJ2-3 and V is TRBV11-2; 7 bases line up with TRBD1. The germline CDR1 and CDR2 sequences are SGHAT and FQNNGV. This CDR3 is built from 15 residues. Here the CDR3 reads CASSLGGSRTDTQYF. The CDR3 nucleotides read TGTGCCAGCAGTTTAGGGGGCTCCCGCACAGATACGCAGTATTTT.

This chain connects TRBV18 to TRBJ2-7; D possibly corresponds to TRBD1 (5 bases). From germline, CDR1 is KGHSH and CDR2 LQKENI. Trimming left V 5 bases short and J 6 bases short, with 11 bases between. This CDR3 region has 12 residues. The chain's CDR3 is CASSSQGFEQYF. CDR3 nucleotides: TGTGCCAGCTCATCCCAGGGCTTCGAGCAGTACTTC.

Comments on this clone: One end of the junction does not line up with germline, which may come from a read error. Within the sample, other DNA sequences also encode this same CDR3. This rearrangement joins TRBV4-1 to TRBJ1-1; 7 bases match TRBD1. CDR1 and CDR2 (germline): MGHRA, YSYEKL. This CDR3 region has 15 residues. CDR3 sequence (DNA): TGTGCCAGCAGCCAAGAAGGGACAGTCCCTAGTGAAGCTTTCTTT. Translated: CASSQEGTVPSEAFF.

This chain links TRBV6-1 with TRBJ2-7; D is perhaps TRBD1 (6 bases). CDR3 length equals 13 residues. Per germline, CDR1 MNHNS and CDR2 SASEGT. V lost 5 bases and J lost 3, with 11 bases in between. The CDR3 here is CASSRDIFYEQYF. For the CDR3, the DNA is TGTGCCAGCAGTCGGGACATCTTCTACGAGCAGTACTTC.

V gene TRBV6-1 combines with J gene TRBJ2-5; the D is unclear. This CDR3 region has 10 residues. The germline V gene has CDR1 MNHNS and CDR2 SASEGT. V gave up 10 bases and J gave up 3 bases, with 6 bases separating them. The CDR3 nucleotides read TGTGCCACCACGGAAGAGACCCAGTACTTC. This encodes CATTEETQYF.

The rearrangement uses TRBV5-6 and TRBJ1-5; 7 nucleotides match TRBD1. The J segment lost 1 base and the V segment lost 4 bases, leaving 8 bases of the junction unmatched. CDR1 and CDR2 from the germline V gene are SGHDT and YYEEEE. CDR3 length: 16 amino acids. The chain's CDR3 is CASSREAGGSNQPQHF. In DNA, the CDR3 is TGTGCCAGCAGCCGAGAGGCAGGGGGAAGCAATCAGCCCCAGCATTTT.

This clone turned up a few times. The chain employs TRBV10-3 and TRBJ2-5; weak D call: TRBD1 (5 bases). V lost 8 bases, J lost 2 bases, and 9 bases lay in between. The germline gives CDR1 ENHRY, CDR2 SYGVKD. The length of the CDR3 is 12 residues. CDR3 bases: TGTGCCATCGGGGCAGAACAAGAGACCCAGTACTTC. Protein: CAIGAEQETQYF.